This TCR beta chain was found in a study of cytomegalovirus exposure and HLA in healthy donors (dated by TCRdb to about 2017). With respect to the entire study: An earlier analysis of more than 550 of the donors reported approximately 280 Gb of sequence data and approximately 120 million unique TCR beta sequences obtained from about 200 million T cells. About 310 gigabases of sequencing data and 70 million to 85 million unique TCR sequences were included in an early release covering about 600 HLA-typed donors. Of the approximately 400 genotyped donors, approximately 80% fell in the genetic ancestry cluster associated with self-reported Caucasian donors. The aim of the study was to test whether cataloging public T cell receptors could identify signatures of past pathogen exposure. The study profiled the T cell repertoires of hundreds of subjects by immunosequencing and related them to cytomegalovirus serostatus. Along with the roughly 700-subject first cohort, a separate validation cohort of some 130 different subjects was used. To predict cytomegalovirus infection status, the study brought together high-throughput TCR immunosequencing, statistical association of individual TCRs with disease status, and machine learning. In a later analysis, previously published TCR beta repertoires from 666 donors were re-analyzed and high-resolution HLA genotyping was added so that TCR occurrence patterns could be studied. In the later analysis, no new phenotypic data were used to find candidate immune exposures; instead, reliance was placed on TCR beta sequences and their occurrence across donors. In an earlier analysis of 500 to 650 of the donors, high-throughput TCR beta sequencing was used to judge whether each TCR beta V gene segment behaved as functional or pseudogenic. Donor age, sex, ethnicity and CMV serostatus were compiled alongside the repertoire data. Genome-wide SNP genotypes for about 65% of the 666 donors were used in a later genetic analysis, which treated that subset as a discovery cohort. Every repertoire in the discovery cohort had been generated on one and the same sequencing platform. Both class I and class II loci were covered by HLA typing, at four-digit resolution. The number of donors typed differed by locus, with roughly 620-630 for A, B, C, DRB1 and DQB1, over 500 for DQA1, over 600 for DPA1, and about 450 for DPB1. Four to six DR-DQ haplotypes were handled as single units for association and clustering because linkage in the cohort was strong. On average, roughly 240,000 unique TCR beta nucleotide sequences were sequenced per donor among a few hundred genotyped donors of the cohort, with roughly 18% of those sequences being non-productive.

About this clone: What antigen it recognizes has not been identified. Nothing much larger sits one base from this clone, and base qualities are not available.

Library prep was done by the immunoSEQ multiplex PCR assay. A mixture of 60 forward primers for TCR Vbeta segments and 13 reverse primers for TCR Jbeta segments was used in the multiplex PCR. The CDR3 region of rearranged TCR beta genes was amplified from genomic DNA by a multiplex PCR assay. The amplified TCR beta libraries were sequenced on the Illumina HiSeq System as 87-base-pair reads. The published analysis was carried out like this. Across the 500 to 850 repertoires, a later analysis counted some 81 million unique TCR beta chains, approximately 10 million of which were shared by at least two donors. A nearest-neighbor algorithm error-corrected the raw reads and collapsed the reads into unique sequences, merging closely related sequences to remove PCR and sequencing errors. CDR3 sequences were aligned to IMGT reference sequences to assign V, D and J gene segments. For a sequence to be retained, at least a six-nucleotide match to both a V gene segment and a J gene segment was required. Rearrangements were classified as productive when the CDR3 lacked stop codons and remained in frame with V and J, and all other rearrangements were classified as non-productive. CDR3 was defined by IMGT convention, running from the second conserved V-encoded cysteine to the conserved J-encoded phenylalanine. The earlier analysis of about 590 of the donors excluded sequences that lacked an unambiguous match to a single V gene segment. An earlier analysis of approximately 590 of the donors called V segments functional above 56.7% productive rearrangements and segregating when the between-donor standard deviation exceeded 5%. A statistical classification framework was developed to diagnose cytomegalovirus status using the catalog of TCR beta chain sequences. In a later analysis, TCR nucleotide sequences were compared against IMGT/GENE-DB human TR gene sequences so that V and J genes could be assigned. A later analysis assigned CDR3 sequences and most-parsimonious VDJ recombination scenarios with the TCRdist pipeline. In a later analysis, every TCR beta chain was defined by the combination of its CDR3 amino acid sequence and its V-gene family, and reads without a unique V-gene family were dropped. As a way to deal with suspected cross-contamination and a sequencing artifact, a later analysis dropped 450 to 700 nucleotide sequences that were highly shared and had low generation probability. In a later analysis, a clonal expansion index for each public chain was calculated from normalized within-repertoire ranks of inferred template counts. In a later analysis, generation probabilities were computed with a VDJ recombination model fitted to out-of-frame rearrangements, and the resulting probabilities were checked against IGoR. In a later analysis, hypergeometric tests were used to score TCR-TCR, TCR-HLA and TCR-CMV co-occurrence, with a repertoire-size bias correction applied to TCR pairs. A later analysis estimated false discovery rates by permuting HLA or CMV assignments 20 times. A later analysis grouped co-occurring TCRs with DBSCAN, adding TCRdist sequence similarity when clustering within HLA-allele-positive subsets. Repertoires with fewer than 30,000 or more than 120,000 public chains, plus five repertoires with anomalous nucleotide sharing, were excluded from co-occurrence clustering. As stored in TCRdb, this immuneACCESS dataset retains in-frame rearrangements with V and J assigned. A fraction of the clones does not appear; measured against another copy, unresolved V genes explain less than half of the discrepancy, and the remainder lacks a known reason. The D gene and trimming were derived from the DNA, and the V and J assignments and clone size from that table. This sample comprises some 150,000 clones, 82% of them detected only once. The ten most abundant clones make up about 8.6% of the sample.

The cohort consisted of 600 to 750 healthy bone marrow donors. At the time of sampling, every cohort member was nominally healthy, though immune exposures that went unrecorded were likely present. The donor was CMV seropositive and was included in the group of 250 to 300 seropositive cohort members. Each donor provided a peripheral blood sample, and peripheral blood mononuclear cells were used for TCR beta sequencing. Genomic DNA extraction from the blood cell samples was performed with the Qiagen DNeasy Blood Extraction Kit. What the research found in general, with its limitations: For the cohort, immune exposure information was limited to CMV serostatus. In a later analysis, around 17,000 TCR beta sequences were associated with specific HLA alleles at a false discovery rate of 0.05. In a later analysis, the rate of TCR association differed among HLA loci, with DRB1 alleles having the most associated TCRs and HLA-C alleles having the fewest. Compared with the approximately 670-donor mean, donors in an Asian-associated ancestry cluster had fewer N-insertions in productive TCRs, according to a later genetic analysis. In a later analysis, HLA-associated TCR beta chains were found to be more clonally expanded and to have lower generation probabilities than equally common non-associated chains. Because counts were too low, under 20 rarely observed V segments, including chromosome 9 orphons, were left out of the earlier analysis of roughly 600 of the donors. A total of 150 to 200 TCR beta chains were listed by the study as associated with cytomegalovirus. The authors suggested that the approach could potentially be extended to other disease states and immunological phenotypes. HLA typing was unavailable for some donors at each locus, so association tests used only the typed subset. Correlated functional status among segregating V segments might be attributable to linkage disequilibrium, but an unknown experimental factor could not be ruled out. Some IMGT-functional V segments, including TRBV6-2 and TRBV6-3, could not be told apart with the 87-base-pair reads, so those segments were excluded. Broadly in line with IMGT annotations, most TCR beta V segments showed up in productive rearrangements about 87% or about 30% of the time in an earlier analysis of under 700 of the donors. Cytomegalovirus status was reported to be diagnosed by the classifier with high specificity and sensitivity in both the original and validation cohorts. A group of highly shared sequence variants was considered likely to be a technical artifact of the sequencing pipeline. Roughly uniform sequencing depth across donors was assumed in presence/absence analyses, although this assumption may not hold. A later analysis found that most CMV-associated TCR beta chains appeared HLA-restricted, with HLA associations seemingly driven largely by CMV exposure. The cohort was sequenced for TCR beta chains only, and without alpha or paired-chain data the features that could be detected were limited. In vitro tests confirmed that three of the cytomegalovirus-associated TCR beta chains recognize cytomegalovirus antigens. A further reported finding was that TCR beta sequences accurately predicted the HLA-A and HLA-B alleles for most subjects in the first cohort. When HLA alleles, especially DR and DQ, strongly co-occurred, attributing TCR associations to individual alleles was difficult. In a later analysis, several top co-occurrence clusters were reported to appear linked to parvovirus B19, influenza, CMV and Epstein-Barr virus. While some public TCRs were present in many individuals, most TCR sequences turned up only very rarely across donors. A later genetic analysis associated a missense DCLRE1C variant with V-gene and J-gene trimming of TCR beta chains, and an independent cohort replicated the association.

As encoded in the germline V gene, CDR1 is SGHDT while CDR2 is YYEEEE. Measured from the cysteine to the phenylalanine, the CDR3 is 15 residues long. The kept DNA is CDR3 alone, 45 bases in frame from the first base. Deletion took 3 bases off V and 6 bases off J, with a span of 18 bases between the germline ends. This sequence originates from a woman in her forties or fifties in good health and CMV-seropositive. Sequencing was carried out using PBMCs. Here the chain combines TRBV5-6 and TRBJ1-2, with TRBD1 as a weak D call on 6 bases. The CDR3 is CASSWGQGSFDGYTF. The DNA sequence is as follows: TGTGCCAGCAGCTGGGGACAAGGGAGCTTCGATGGCTACACCTTC. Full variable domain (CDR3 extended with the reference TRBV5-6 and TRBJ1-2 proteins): DAGVTQSPTHLIKTRGQQVTLRCSPKSGHDTVSWYQQALGQGPQFIFQYYEEEERQRGNFPDRFSGHQFPNYSSELNVNALLLGDSALYLCASSWGQGSFDGYTFGSGTRLTVV.